Each of the 26 T cell receptor beta chains below was sequenced from the same sample in a study of T cells in Graves' hyperthyroidism and ophthalmopathy (dated by TCRdb to about 2019). The receptor library was made with multiplex PCR. Reads for this sample came from an Illumina HiSeq 2000. Amplification of TCR beta CDR3 regions was carried out from RNA transcripts. A first-round RT-PCR of the TCR CDR3 used the HTBI primer set with the Qiagen OneStep RT-PCR kit. In-frame beta chains were kept once TCRdb had trimmed the public reads at Q25 with fastp and called clones with MiXCR. Identical CDR3 protein sequences are pooled into one entry, listed with their most common genes and DNA. Here the sample has roughly 600,000 distinct CDR3 sequences; 14% occur a single time. The top ten clones comprise roughly an eighth of the sample. Sequenced material: blood. These receptors were taken from a woman aged 45-65 years with Graves' ophthalmopathy.

This clonotype was found many times. The V and J genes are TRBV24-1 and TRBJ2-2; 9 bases are a match to TRBD2. The V segment lost 8 bases and the J segment 2 bases; nucleotides outside the gene matches: 5. Germline loops: CDR1 KGHDR, CDR2 SFDVKD. The CDR3 totals 15 residues. The CDR3 region has the DNA TGTGCCACCACTACGGGACTAGCCAACACCGGGGAGCTGTTTTTT. Its protein is CATTTGLANTGELFF.

The rearrangement uses TRBV7-2 and TRBJ2-7, with D possibly matching TRBD2 (7 bases). The CDR3 loop spans 16 amino acids. Germline assignment: CDR1 SGHTA and CDR2 FQGNSA. The ends were cut back, 4 bases at V and 6 bases at J, with 22 bases in the middle. The CDR3 is CASSSPRGGGIGEQYF. The DNA for the CDR3 is TGTGCCAGCAGCTCGCCAAGGGGAGGGGGGATTGGCGAGCAGTACTTC.

In the case of this clonotype: A single base separates this from a much larger clone, so it may be a read error. The J gene is TRBJ2-1, the V gene TRBV27; the D is unclear. Trimming stripped 5 bases from V and 7 bases from J, with 9 bases between. This CDR3 is built from 12 residues. CDR1 MNHEY and CDR2 SMNVEV come from the germline V gene (reference sequence). In nucleotides, the CDR3 is TGTGCCAGCAGTGAATTCAGGAATGAGCAGTTCTTC. Amino acids: CASSEFRNEQFF.

This clonotype appeared a few times. The CDR3 region has the DNA TGTGCCAGCAGCCCCGGACTCCCCTCCAATGAGCAGTTCTTC. It translates to CASSPGLPSNEQFF. The rearrangement joins TRBV7-3 to TRBJ2-1; D may be TRBD2 (5 bases). The germline CDR1 and CDR2 sequences are SGHTA and FQGTGA. This CDR3 has 14 amino acids. V shed 5 bases and J shed 6 bases, with 14 bases lying between them. Supplemented by reference TRBV7-3 and TRBJ2-1, the full variable domain reads GAGVSQTPSNKVTEKGKYVELRCDPISGHTALYWYRQSLGQGPEFLIYFQGTGAADDSGLPNDRFFAVRPEGSVSTLKIQRTERGDSAVYLCASSPGLPSNEQFFGPGTRLTVL.

The sample holds many counts of this clonotype. The V and J genes are TRBV27 and TRBJ2-7; 11 bases fit TRBD2. From germline, CDR1 is MNHEY and CDR2 SMNVEV (reference sequence). The CDR3 covers 16 residues. V shed 5 bases, J shed 6 bases, and the junction held 12 bases outside the gene matches. The CDR3 coding sequence is TGTGCCAGCAGTGAGACAAGAGGCGGACTAGCGGGCGAGCAGTACTTC. Protein sequence: CASSETRGGLAGEQYF.

This clonotype has at least ten counts. The V and J genes are TRBV5-4 and TRBJ2-3, with 10 bases matching TRBD2. CDR1 is SGHNT, CDR2 YYREEE, per germline (reference sequence). V gave up 6 bases and J gave up 3 bases; unmatched junction bases: 4. The CDR3 has 14 residues. CDR3 residues: CASNPTSGTDTQYF. The CDR3 DNA sequence: TGTGCCAGCAACCCGACTAGCGGGACAGATACGCAGTATTTT.

This clonotype was picked up many times. The gene calls are TRBV28 and TRBJ2-1; the D gene is possibly TRBD2 (6 bases). Per germline, CDR1 MDHEN and CDR2 SYDVKM. V was pared by 6 bases and J by 6 bases, with 12 bases between. This CDR3 spans 13 amino acids. CDR3 region: CASSLGLPNEQFF. The CDR3 region has the DNA TGTGCCAGCAGCCTGGGACTCCCCAATGAGCAGTTCTTC.

This clonotype was recorded at least ten times. Being one base from a much bigger clone, this may be a read error. Here the CDR3 DNA reads TGTGCCAGCAGTTTAGCGGGAGTCTCCTACAATGAGCAGTTCTTC. Protein sequence: CASSLAGVSYNEQFF. V gene TRBV12-3 or TRBV12-4 combines with J gene TRBJ2-1, with D perhaps TRBD2 (5 bases). The CDR3 consists of 15 residues. The germline V and J ends were trimmed by 0 bases and 0 bases, with 6 bases remaining between them.

A note on this clonotype: One junction end disagrees with the germline gene, perhaps due to a read error. V and J are TRBV5-6 and TRBJ1-5; D might be TRBD1 (6 bases). In germline, CDR1 is SGHDT, CDR2 YYEEEE. The CDR3 is made up of 16 amino acids. The CDR3 sequence is CASSLSGAGSNQLQHF. The DNA of the CDR3 is TGTGCCAGCAGCTTGTCGGGGGCGGGTAGCAATCAGCTCCAGCATTTT.

This clonotype has a count of ten or more. This chain connects TRBV13 to TRBJ2-1, with 10 bases that match TRBD2. The J segment lost 2 bases and the V segment lost 4 bases, leaving 2 bases of the junction unmatched. The CDR3 is made up of 15 amino acids. Germline loops: CDR1 PRHDT, CDR2 FYEKMQ (reference sequence). As DNA, the CDR3 is TGTGCCAGCAGCTCAGCGGGAGGGCCCTACAATGAGCAGTTCTTC. Its protein is CASSSAGGPYNEQFF.

This clonotype was found a few times. For the CDR3, the DNA is TGTGCCAGCAGCCAGTCGGACAGGGGCCCAGCTAACTATGGCTACACCTTC. Translated, it gives CASSQSDRGPANYGYTF. The chain joins TRBV4-2 to TRBJ1-2, with 9 bases fitting TRBD1. CDR3 length: 17 residues. Germline V gene sequence: CDR1 LGHNA, CDR2 YNFKEQ. J was trimmed by 0 bases and V by 3 bases; bases with no gene match: 8.

At least ten counts were recorded for this clonotype. The rearrangement uses TRBV29-1 and TRBJ1-1; D uncertain. The CDR3 contains 13 residues. V gave up 4 bases and J gave up 0 bases, with 9 bases separating them. Germline V gene lookup returns CDR1 SQVTM and CDR2 ANQGSEA. The CDR3 sequence is CSVVARMNTEAFF. The DNA for the CDR3 is TGCAGCGTTGTAGCCAGAATGAACACTGAAGCTTTCTTT.

This clonotype was picked up a small number of times. This sequence joins TRBV12-5 and TRBJ2-5, with 7 bases lining up with TRBD2. Looked up from germline, CDR1 is LGHNT and CDR2 is FRNRAP. This CDR3 has 13 amino acids. The J segment lost 2 bases and the V segment lost 5 bases, leaving 2 bases of the junction unmatched. This CDR3 reads CASGRSGQETQYF. Here the CDR3 DNA reads TGTGCTAGTGGTCGTAGCGGGCAAGAGACCCAGTACTTC.

Ten or more counts support this clonotype. The V gene is TRBV6-1, the J gene TRBJ2-1; D is perhaps TRBD2 (6 bases). CDR1 and CDR2 (germline): MNHNS, SASEGT. V shed 5 bases and J shed 7 bases, with 18 bases lying between them. The CDR3 has 15 residues. The CDR3, as DNA: TGTGCCAGCAGTTATGCCAAGGACTACCCAAATGAGCAGTTCTTC. Protein product: CASSYAKDYPNEQFF.

This clonotype was seen many times. The rearrangement joins TRBV7-2 to TRBJ1-2; D not resolved. The V and J ends lost 1 base and 8 bases respectively, with 17 bases between them. The CDR3 totals 15 residues. From germline, CDR1 is SGHTA and CDR2 FQGNSA. CDR3 protein: CASSLGGDGVRGYTF. For the CDR3, the DNA is TGTGCCAGCAGCTTAGGAGGCGACGGCGTCAGGGGCTACACCTTC.

This clonotype was seen at least ten times. V gene TRBV5-1 combines with J gene TRBJ2-4, with 8 nucleotides matching TRBD1. This CDR3 is 15 amino acids long. V gave up 4 bases and J gave up 5 bases; unmatched junction bases: 8. Germline CDR1 SGHRS, CDR2 YFSETQ. CDR3 region: CASSLTGGTENIQYF. The CDR3, as DNA: TGCGCCAGCAGCCTTACAGGGGGGACCGAAAACATTCAGTACTTC.

V is TRBV28 and J is TRBJ2-3; TRBD2 aligns across 10 bases. J was trimmed by 8 bases and V by 6 bases; bases with no gene match: 17. CDR3 length: 17 amino acids. Germline-derived CDR1 and CDR2 are MDHEN and SYDVKM. CDR3 region: CASSPTSGTRVEGTQYF. In DNA, the CDR3 is TGTGCCAGCAGCCCTACTAGCGGGACGAGAGTTGAAGGTACGCAGTATTTT.

The chain is built from TRBV19 and TRBJ1-2; D possibly corresponds to TRBD1 (6 bases). V lost 7 bases and J lost 0, with 21 bases in between. Germline V CDR1 and CDR2: LNHDA, SQIVND (reference sequence). CDR3 length: 17 amino acids. This chain's CDR3 is CASNFPHRDSTNYGYTF. DNA of the CDR3: TGTGCCAGTAACTTTCCCCACAGGGACTCTACTAACTATGGCTACACCTTC.

This clonotype came up many times. The V and J genes are TRBV20-1 and TRBJ2-1; D unclear. The germline V and J ends were trimmed by 6 bases and 1 base, with 7 bases remaining between them. The CDR3 is 12 amino acids. CDR1 is DFQATT, CDR2 SNEGSKA, per germline (reference sequence). The CDR3 DNA sequence: TGCAGTGCCCTTATGTCCTACAATGAGCAGTTCTTC. Translating gives CSALMSYNEQFF.

This clonotype was detected ten times or more. J is TRBJ2-7 and V is TRBV6-6, with 8 bases lining up with TRBD2. The CDR3 runs to 15 residues. CDR1 is MNHNY and CDR2 is SVGAGI in the germline V gene (reference sequence). V was pared by 2 bases and J by 5 bases, with 8 bases of the junction left unmatched. The CDR3 region is CASSYGAGGWDEQYF. Here the CDR3 DNA reads TGTGCCAGCAGTTACGGGGCGGGGGGCTGGGACGAGCAGTACTTC.

The V and J genes are TRBV3-1 and TRBJ2-1, with D possibly matching TRBD2 (6 bases). Near its end, the DNA agrees better with TRBJ2-7, so the J call may be wrong. This CDR3 is 16 amino acids long. Germline-derived CDR1 and CDR2 are LGHDT and YNNKEL (reference sequence). CDR3 sequence reads: CASSPRNRELHNEQYF. CDR3 nucleotide sequence: TGTGCCAGCAGCCCAAGGAACCGGGAGCTTCACAATGAGCAGTACTTC.

This clonotype has ten or more counts. The V gene is TRBV12-3 or TRBV12-4, the J gene TRBJ2-3; tentative D call: TRBD2 (5 bases). The CDR3 totals 14 residues. Trimming took 5 bases from V and 6 from J, leaving 15 bases between them. For the CDR3, the DNA is TGTGCCAGCAGTCTACGGACTCTGGGGGATACGCAGTATTTT. This codes for CASSLRTLGDTQYF.

This clonotype has ten or more counts. V is TRBV7-2 and J is TRBJ1-2; 7 bases agree with TRBD1. The V and J ends lost 6 bases and 8 bases, in that order; junction bases with no gene match: 6. The CDR3 spans 12 residues. Germline V gene data show CDR1 as SGHTA and CDR2 as FQGNSA. CDR3 DNA sequence: TGTGCCAGCAGTCCTGACAGGGCGGGCTACACCTTC. Protein sequence: CASSPDRAGYTF. The full variable domain, rest sourced from reference TRBV7-2 and TRBJ1-2, is GAGVSQSPSNKVTEKGKDVELRCDPISGHTALYWYRQSLGQGLEFLIYFQGNSAPDKSGLPSDRFSAERTGGSVSTLTIQRTQQEDSAVYLCASSPDRAGYTFGSGTRLTVV.

This clonotype was picked up many times. This chain uses TRBV7-2 with TRBJ1-6, with 7 bases aligning to TRBD1. Germline V CDR1 and CDR2: SGHTA, FQGNSA. The CDR3 loop spans 13 amino acids. With V trimmed by 5 bases and J by 9 bases, 4 bases remained unmatched. CDR3 in DNA: TGTGCCAGCAGCGGGGACAGAGTTTCACCCCTCCACTTT. Translating it yields CASSGDRVSPLHF.

The chain couples TRBV6-1 to TRBJ2-3; 7 nucleotides match TRBD2. CDR3 size: 14 residues. CDR1 is MNHNS, CDR2 SASEGT, per germline. The junction had 3 bases not matched to a gene; V was cut back by 6 bases and J by 0 bases. The CDR3 DNA reads as TGTGCCAGCAGACGGCGGGGGAGCACAGATACGCAGTATTTT. Translating gives CASRRRGSTDTQYF.

There are many counts of this clonotype. The chain uses TRBV3-1 and TRBJ2-1; TRBD2 aligns across 8 bases. The CDR3 length is 13 residues. In germline, CDR1 is LGHDT, CDR2 YNNKEL (reference sequence). V shed 8 bases, J shed 7 bases, and the junction held 7 bases outside the gene matches. The CDR3, as DNA: TGTGCCAGCTTAATAGCGGGGAGTAATGAGCAGTTCTTC. Its protein product is CASLIAGSNEQFF.